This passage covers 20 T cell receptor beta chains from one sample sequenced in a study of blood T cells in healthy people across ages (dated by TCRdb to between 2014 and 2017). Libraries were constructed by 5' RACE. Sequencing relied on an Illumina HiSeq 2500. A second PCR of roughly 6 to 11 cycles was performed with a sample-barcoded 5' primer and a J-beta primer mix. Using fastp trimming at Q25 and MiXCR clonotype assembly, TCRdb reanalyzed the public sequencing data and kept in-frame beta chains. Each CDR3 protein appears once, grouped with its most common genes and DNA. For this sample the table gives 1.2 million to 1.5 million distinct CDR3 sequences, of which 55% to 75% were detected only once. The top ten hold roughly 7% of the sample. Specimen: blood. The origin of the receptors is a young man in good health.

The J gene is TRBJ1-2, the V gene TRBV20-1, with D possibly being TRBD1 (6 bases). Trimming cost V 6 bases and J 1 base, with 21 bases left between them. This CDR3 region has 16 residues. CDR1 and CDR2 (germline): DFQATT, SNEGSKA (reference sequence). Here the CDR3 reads CSATGPGQPDNYGYTF. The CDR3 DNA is TGCAGTGCCACCGGCCCAGGACAGCCAGATAACTATGGCTACACCTTC.

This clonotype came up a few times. The CDR3 here is CASSQEATGVTSYNEQFF. DNA for the CDR3: TGCGCCAGCAGCCAAGAAGCGACAGGGGTGACCTCCTACAATGAGCAGTTCTTC. The chain is built from TRBV4-3 and TRBJ2-1; 8 nucleotides match TRBD1. With 0 bases clipped from V and 0 bases from J, the junction kept 7 bases outside the gene matches. Germline V gives CDR1 LGHNA, CDR2 YSLEER. The CDR3 covers 18 residues.

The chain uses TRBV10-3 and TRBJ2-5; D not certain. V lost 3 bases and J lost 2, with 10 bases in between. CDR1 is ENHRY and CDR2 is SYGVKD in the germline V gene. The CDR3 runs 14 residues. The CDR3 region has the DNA TGTGCCATCAGTGACTTGCTCCAGCAAGAGACCCAGTACTTC. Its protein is CAISDLLQQETQYF.

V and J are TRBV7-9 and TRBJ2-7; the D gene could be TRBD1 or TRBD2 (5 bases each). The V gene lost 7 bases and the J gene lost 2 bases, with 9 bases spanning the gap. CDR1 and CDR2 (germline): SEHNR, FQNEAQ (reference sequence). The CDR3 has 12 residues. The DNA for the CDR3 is TGTGCCAGCACCGGGGCAACCTACGAGCAGTACTTC. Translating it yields CASTGATYEQYF. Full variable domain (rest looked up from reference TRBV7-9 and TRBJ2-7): DTGVSQNPRHKITKRGQNVTFRCDPISEHNRLYWYRQTLGQGPEFLTYFQNEAQLEKSRLLSDRFSAERPKGSFSTLEIQRTEQGDSAMYLCASTGATYEQYFGPGTRLTVT.

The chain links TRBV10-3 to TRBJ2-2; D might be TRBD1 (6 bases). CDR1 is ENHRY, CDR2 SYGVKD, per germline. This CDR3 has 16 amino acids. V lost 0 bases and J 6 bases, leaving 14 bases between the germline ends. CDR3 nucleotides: TGTGCCATCAGTGAGTCGGAGGACAGAGTATCCGGGGAGCTGTTTTTT. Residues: CAISESEDRVSGELFF.

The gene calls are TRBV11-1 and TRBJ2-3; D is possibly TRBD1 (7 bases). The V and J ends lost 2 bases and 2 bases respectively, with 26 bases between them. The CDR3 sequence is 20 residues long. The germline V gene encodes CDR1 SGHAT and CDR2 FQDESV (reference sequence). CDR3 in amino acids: CASSLTVFGGQIEYTDTQYF. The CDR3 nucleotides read TGTGCCAGCAGCTTAACGGTATTCGGGGGACAGATCGAATACACAGATACGCAGTATTTT.

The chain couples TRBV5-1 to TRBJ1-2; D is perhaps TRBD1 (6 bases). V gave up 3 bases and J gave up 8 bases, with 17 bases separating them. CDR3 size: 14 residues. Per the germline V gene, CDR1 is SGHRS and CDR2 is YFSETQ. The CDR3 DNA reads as TGCGCCAGCAGCTGGGCCGGGACAATTGAGGGCTACACCTTC. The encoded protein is CASSWAGTIEGYTF.

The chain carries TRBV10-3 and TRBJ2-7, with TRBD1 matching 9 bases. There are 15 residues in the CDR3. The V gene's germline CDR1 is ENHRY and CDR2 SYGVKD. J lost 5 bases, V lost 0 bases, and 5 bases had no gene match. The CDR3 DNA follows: TGTGCCATCAGTGAGTCCCGGACAGGGGCGGACGAGCAGTACTTC. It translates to CAISESRTGADEQYF.

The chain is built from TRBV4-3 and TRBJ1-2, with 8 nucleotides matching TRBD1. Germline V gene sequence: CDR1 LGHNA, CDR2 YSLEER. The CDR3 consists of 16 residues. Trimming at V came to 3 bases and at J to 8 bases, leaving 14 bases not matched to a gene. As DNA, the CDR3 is TGCGCCAGCAGCCAGGGGAGGACAGGGTATACAGAAGGCTACACCTTC. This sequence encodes CASSQGRTGYTEGYTF.

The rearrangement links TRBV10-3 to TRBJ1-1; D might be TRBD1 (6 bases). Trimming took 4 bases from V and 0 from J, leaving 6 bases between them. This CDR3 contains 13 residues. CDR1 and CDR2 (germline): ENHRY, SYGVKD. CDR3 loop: CAISGQVNTEAFF. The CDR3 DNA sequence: TGTGCCATCAGTGGACAGGTGAACACTGAAGCTTTCTTT.

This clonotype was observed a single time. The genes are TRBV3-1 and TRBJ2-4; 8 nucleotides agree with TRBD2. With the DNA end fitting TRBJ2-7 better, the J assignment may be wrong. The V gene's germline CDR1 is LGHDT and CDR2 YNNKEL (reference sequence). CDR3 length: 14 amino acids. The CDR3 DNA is TGTGCCAGCAGCCAAGCGGGACTAGTCCACGAGCAGTACTTC. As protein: CASSQAGLVHEQYF.

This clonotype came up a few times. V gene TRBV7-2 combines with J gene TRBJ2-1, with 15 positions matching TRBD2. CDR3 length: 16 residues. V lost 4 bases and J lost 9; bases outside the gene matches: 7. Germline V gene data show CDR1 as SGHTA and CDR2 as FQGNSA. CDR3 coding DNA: TGTGCCAGCAGCTCCCCAGGACTAGCGGGGGGGAGTGAGCAGTTCTTC. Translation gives CASSSPGLAGGSEQFF.

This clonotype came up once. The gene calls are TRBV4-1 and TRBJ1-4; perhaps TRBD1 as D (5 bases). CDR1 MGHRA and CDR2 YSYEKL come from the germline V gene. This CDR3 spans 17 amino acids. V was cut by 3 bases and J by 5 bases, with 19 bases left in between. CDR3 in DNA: TGCGCCAGCAGCCATTTAACCGGGGGACGCAAGAATGAAAAACTGTTTTTT. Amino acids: CASSHLTGGRKNEKLFF.

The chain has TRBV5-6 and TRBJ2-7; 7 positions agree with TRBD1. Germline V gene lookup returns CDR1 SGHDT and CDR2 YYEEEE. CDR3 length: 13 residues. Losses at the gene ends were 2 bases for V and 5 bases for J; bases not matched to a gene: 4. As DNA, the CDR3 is TGTGCCAGCAGCTTTGGGACAGTAGACGAGCAGTACTTC. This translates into CASSFGTVDEQYF.

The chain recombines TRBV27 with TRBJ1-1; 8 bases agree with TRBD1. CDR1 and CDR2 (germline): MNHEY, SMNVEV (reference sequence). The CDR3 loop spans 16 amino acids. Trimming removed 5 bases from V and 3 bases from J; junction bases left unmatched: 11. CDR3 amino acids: CASSASNRGWDTEAFF. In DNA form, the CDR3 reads TGTGCCAGCAGTGCCTCGAACAGGGGGTGGGACACTGAAGCTTTCTTT.

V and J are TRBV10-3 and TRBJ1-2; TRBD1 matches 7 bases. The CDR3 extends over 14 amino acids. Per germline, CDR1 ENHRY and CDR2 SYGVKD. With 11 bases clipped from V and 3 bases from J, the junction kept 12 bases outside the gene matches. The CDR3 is CAAGTVEEDYGYTF. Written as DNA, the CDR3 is TGTGCCGCAGGGACAGTTGAGGAGGACTATGGCTACACCTTC.

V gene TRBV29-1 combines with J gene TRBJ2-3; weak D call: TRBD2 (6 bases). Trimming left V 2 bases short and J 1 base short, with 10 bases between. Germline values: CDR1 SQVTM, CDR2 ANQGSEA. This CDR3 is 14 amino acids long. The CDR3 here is CSVELASGTDTQYF. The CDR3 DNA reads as TGCAGCGTTGAATTGGCTAGCGGCACAGATACGCAGTATTTT.

Here the CDR3 reads CASSYAVGALAYF. Written as DNA, the CDR3 is TGTGCCAGCAGTTACGCGGTCGGGGCGCTGGCGTATTTT. The rearrangement joins TRBV6-4 to TRBJ2-3; the D call may be TRBD1 or TRBD2 (5 bases each). This CDR3 region has 13 residues. The V gene's germline CDR1 is MRHNA and CDR2 SNTAGT. The germline V and J ends were trimmed by 5 bases and 14 bases, with 20 bases remaining between them.

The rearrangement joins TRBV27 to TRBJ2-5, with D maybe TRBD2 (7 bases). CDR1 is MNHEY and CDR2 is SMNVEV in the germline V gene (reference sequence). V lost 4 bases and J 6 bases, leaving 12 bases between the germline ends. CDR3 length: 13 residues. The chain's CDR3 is CASSSGGPQTQYF. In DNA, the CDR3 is TGTGCCAGCAGTTCCGGGGGGCCTCAGACCCAGTACTTC.

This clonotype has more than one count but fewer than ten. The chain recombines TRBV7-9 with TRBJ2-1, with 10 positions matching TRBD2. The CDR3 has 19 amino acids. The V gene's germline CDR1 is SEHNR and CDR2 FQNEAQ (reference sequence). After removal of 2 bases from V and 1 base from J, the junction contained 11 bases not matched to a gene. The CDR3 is CASSLQILAGDSSYNEQFF. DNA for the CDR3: TGTGCCAGCAGCTTACAAATTCTAGCGGGAGATTCGTCCTACAATGAGCAGTTCTTC.